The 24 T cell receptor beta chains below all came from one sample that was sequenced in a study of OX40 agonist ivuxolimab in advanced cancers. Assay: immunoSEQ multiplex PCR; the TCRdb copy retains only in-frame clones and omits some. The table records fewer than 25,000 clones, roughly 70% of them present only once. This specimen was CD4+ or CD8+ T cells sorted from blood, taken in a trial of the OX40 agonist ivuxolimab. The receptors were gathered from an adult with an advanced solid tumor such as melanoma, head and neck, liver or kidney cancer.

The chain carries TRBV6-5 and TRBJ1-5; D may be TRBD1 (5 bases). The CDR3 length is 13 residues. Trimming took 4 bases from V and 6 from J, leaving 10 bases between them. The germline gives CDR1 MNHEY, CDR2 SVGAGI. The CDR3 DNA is TGTGCCAGCAGTTTTGGAGGGGCTCAGCCCCAGCATTTT. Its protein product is CASSFGGAQPQHF.

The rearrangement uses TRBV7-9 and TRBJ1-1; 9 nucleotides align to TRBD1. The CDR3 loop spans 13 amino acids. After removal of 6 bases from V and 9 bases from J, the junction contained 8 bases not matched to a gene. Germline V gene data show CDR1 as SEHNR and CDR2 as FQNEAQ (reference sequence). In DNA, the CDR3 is TGTGCCAGCAGTTCTACAGGGGGCATCAAAGCTTTCTTT. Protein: CASSSTGGIKAFF.

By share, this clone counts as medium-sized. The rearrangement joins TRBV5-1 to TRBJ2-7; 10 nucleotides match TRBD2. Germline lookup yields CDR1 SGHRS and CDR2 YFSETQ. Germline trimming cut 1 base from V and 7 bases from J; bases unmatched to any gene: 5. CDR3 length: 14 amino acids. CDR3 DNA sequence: TGCGCCAGCAGCTTGACTAGCGGGGCTTTGGAGCAGTACTTC. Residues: CASSLTSGALEQYF.

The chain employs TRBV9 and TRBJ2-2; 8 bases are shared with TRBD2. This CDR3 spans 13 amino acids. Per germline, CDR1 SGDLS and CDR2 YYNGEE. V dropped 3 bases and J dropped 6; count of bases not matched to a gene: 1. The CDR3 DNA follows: TGTGCCAGCAGCGCCGGGGGGGCCGGGGAGCTGTTTTTT. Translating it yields CASSAGGAGELFF.

In DNA form, the CDR3 reads TGCGCCAGCAGCCCGGCGGGGGATGGTACAGATACGCAGTATTTT. Protein product: CASSPAGDGTDTQYF. This rearrangement joins TRBV5-1 to TRBJ2-3; 7 nucleotides match TRBD2. CDR1 and CDR2 from the germline V gene are SGHRS and YFSETQ. With 4 bases clipped from V and 3 bases from J, the junction kept 8 bases outside the gene matches. The CDR3 covers 15 residues.

CDR3 bases: TGTGCCAGCAGCTTAGGACAGGCGGGTGAAAAACTGTTTTTT. Encoded protein: CASSLGQAGEKLFF. The chain employs TRBV11-2 and TRBJ1-4; D might be TRBD1 (6 bases). The germline CDR1 and CDR2 sequences are SGHAT and FQNNGV. V lost 1 base to trimming and J lost 7 bases, with 10 bases between them. The CDR3 sequence is 14 residues long.

The chain's CDR3 is CASSGEQGGVYNEQFF. The CDR3 nucleotides read TGTGCCAGCAGCGGAGAACAGGGTGGGGTCTACAATGAGCAGTTCTTC. The rearrangement links TRBV7-9 to TRBJ2-1, with D possibly TRBD1 on 6 matching bases. With 5 bases removed from V and 3 bases from J, the gap between germline ends came to 17 bases. This CDR3 region has 16 residues. In germline, CDR1 is SEHNR, CDR2 FQNEAQ (reference sequence).

DNA of the CDR3: TGTGCCAGTAGTATATTAGGAGGGGAAGCTTTCTTT. Translated, it gives CASSILGGEAFF. The chain uses TRBV19 and TRBJ1-1; D unresolved. The CDR3 length is 12 residues. Per the germline V gene, CDR1 is LNHDA and CDR2 is SQIVND (reference sequence). The ends were cut back, 2 bases at V and 8 bases at J, with 9 bases in the middle.

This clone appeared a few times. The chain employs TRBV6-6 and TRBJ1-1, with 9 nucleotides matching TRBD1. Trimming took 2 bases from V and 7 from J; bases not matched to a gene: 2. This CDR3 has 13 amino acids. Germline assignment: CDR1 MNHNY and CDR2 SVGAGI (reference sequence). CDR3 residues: CASSYGQGIEAFF. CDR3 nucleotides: TGTGCCAGCAGTTACGGACAGGGGATTGAAGCTTTCTTT.

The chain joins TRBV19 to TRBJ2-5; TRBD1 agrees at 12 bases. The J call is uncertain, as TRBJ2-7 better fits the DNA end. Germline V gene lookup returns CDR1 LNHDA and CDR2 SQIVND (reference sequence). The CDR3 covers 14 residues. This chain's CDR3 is CASSSGTGGAEQYF. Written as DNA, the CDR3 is TGTGCCAGTAGTTCCGGGACAGGGGGCGCCGAGCAGTACTTC.

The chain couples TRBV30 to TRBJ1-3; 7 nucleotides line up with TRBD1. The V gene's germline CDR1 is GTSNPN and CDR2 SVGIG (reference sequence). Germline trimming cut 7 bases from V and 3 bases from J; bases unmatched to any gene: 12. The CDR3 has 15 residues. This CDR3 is CASTTGLHGGNTIYF. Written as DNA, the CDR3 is TGTGCCTCGACGACAGGGCTACACGGTGGAAACACCATATATTTT.

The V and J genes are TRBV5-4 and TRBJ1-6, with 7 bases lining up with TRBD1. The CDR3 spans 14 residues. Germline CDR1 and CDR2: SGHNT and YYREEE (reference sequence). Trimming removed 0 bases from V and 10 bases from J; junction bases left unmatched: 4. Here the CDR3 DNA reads TGTGCCAGCAGCTTGGAGGGGGCGCGGTCACCCCTCCACTTT. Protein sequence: CASSLEGARSPLHF. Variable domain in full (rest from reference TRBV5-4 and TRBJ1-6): ETGVTQSPTHLIKTRGQQVTLRCSSQSGHNTVSWYQQALGQGPQFIFQYYREEENGRGNFPPRFSGLQFPNYSSELNVNALELDDSALYLCASSLEGARSPLHFGNGTRLTVT.

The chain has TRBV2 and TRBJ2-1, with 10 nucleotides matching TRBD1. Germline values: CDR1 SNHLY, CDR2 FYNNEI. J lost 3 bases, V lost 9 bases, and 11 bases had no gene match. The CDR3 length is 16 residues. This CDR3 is CASSIWDRGRYNEQFF. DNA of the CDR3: TGTGCCAGTTCTATCTGGGACAGGGGACGCTACAATGAGCAGTTCTTC. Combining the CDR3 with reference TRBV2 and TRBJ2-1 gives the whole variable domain EPEVTQTPSHQVTQMGQEVILRCVPISNHLYFYWYRQILGQKVEFLVSFYNNEISEKSEIFDDQFSVERPDGSNFTLKIRSTKLEDSAMYFCASSIWDRGRYNEQFFGPGTRLTVL.

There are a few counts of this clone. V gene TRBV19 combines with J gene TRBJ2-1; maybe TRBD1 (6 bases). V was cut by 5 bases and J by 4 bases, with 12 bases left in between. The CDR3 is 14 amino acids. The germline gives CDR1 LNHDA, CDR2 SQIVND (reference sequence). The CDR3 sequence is CASSPGQGYNEQFF. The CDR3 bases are TGTGCCAGTAGTCCGGGACAAGGTTACAATGAGCAGTTCTTC. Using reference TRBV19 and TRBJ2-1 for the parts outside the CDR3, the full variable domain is DGGITQSPKYLFRKEGQNVTLSCEQNLNHDAMYWYRQDPGQGLRLIYYSQIVNDFQKGDIAEGYSVSREKKESFPLTVTSAQKNPTAFYLCASSPGQGYNEQFFGPGTRLTVL.

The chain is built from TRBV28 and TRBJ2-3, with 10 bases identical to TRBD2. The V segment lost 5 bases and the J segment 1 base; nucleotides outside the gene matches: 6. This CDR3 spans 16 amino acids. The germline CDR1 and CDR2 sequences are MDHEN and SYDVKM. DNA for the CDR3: TGTGCCAGCAGTATCCGGACTAGCGGCGGCACAGATACGCAGTATTTT. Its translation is CASSIRTSGGTDTQYF.

CDR3 sequence: CASSQGSLAGGTGELFF. The CDR3 DNA is TGCGCCAGCAGCCAAGGATCGTTAGCGGGAGGTACCGGGGAGCTGTTTTTT. The chain combines TRBV4-1 with TRBJ2-2, with 10 bases lining up with TRBD2. Per the germline V gene, CDR1 is MGHRA and CDR2 is YSYEKL. V dropped 1 base and J dropped 5; count of bases not matched to a gene: 7. The CDR3 spans 17 residues.

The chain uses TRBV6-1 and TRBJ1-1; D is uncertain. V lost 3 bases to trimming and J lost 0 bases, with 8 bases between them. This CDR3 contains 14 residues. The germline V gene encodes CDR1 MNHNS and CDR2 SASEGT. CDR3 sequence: CASSEGTLNTEAFF. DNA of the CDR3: TGTGCCAGCAGTGAGGGCACTTTGAACACTGAAGCTTTCTTT.

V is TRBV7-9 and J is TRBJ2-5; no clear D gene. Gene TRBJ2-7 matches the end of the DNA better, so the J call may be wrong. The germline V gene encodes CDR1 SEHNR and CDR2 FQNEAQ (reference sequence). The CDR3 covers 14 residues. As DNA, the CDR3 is TGTGCCAGCAGCTTAGCAGGGCAGGACTACGAGCAGTACTTC. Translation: CASSLAGQDYEQYF.

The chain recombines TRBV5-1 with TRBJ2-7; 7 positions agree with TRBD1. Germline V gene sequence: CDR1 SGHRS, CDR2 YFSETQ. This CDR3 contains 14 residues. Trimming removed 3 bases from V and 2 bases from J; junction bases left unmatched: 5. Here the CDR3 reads CASSSRDRAYEQYF. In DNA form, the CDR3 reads TGCGCCAGCAGCTCCCGGGACAGAGCCTACGAGCAGTACTTC.

The CDR3 here is CASSQDLGVSGNTIYF. The CDR3 coding sequence is TGCGCCAGCAGCCAAGATCTTGGGGTCTCTGGAAACACCATATATTTT. The chain uses TRBV4-3 and TRBJ1-3; D not certain. CDR3 length: 16 residues. The germline V gene encodes CDR1 LGHNA and CDR2 YSLEER. V dropped 0 bases and J dropped 0 bases, with 9 bases sitting between them.

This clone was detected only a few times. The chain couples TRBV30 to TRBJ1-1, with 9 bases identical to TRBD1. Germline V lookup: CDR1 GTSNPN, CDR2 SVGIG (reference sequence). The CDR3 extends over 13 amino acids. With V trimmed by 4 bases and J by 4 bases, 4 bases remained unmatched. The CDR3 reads CAWKDRGGTEAFF. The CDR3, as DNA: TGTGCCTGGAAGGACAGGGGCGGCACTGAAGCTTTCTTT.

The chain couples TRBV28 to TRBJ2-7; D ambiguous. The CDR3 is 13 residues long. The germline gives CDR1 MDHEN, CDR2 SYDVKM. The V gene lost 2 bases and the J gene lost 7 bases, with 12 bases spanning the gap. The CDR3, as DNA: TGTGCCAGCAGTTTAAATCTCTTCGTAGAGCAGTACTTC. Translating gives CASSLNLFVEQYF.

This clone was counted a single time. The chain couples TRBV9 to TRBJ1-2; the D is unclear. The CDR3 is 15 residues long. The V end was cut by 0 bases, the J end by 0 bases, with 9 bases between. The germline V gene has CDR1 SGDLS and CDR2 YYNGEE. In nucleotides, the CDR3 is TGTGCCAGCAGCGTAGGCGGCAGCCCTAACTATGGCTACACCTTC. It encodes CASSVGGSPNYGYTF.

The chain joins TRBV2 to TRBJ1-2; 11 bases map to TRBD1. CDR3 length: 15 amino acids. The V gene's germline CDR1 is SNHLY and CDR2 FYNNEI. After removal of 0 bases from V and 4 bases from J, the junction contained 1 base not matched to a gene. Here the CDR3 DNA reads TGTGCCAGCAGTGAAGCGGGGACAGGGGGCTATGGCTACACCTTC. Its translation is CASSEAGTGGYGYTF.